The 10 T cell receptor beta chains below were found in one sample sequenced in a study of T cell changes during pregnancy in multiple sclerosis. The protocol was immunoSEQ multiplex PCR, while the TCRdb copy is restricted to in-frame clones and leaves out a portion. The repertoire includes approximately 25,000 clones, more than 75% of them detected once, and 0.65% to 0.85% sits in the top ten. The specimen comprised CD4+ T cells from peripheral blood mononuclear cells, sampled in the first trimester of pregnancy. These receptor sequences come from a female donor in good health, enrolled as a control in a pregnancy study.

V gene TRBV19 combines with J gene TRBJ1-2; D perhaps matches TRBD1 (5 bases). The V gene lost 5 bases and the J gene lost 4 bases, with 8 bases spanning the gap. Per germline, CDR1 LNHDA and CDR2 SQIVND (reference sequence). The CDR3 is made up of 12 amino acids. CDR3 bases: TGTGCCAGTAGTGTGGACACCTATGGCTACACCTTC. The encoded protein is CASSVDTYGYTF.

The rearrangement joins TRBV7-8 to TRBJ2-1, with 13 nucleotides matching TRBD2. V was pared by 1 base and J by 10 bases, with 1 base of the junction left unmatched. The CDR3 contains 14 residues. CDR1 and CDR2 (germline): SGHVS, FQNEAQ. The CDR3 loop is CASSLGTSGGEQFF. For the CDR3, the DNA is TGTGCCAGCAGCTTAGGGACTAGCGGGGGCGAGCAGTTCTTC.

In DNA form, the CDR3 reads TGCAGCGTGGGGCACAGGTTTGCGAACTATGGCTACACCTTC. As protein: CSVGHRFANYGYTF. The V and J genes are TRBV29-1 and TRBJ1-2; D is perhaps TRBD1 (5 bases). The CDR3 loop spans 14 amino acids. The germline V and J ends were trimmed by 6 bases and 2 bases, with 16 bases remaining between them. Germline V gives CDR1 SQVTM, CDR2 ANQGSEA. The variable domain in full, completed from reference TRBV29-1 and TRBJ1-2, reads SAVISQKPSRDICQRGTSLTIQCQVDSQVTMMFWYRQQPGQSLTLIATANQGSEATYESGFVIDKFPISRPNLTFSTLTVSNMSPEDSSIYLCSVGHRFANYGYTFGSGTRLTVV.

The gene calls are TRBV28 and TRBJ1-3; TRBD1 aligns across 7 bases. The CDR3 sequence is 14 residues long. The ends lost 6 bases at V and 2 bases at J; junction bases unmatched: 4. The germline gives CDR1 MDHEN, CDR2 SYDVKM. Written as DNA, the CDR3 is TGTGCCAGCAGGGGCGGGACAGCTGGAAACACCATATATTTT. Its translation is CASRGGTAGNTIYF.

This clone was seen a single time. The chain combines TRBV5-1 with TRBJ1-3, with 7 positions matching TRBD1. The V and J ends lost 0 bases and 8 bases, in that order; junction bases with no gene match: 2. CDR3 length equals 13 residues. In germline, CDR1 is SGHRS, CDR2 YFSETQ. The CDR3 sequence: CASSLVTGHTIYF. The CDR3 coding sequence is TGCGCCAGCAGCTTGGTGACAGGGCACACCATATATTTT.

V and J are TRBV2 and TRBJ2-7; 8 bases line up with TRBD2. This CDR3 is built from 15 residues. V trimming: 2 bases; J trimming: 2 bases; junction bases outside the gene matches: 5. The germline gives CDR1 SNHLY, CDR2 FYNNEI. CDR3 residues: CASSEPRGGTYEQYF. In DNA, the CDR3 is TGTGCCAGCAGTGAACCCCGGGGGGGCACCTACGAGCAGTACTTC. Together with reference TRBV2 and TRBJ2-7, the CDR3 gives the full variable domain: EPEVTQTPSHQVTQMGQEVILRCVPISNHLYFYWYRQILGQKVEFLVSFYNNEISEKSEIFDDQFSVERPDGSNFTLKIRSTKLEDSAMYFCASSEPRGGTYEQYFGPGTRLTVT.

The chain combines TRBV4-2 with TRBJ2-7, with 7 bases identical to TRBD2. In germline, CDR1 is LGHNA, CDR2 YNFKEQ. This CDR3 comprises 15 residues. Losses at the gene ends were 4 bases for V and 5 bases for J; bases not matched to a gene: 11. CDR3 in DNA: TGTGCCAGCAGCCGCCGACTAGCAACTAGGGACGAGCAGTACTTC. Its protein product is CASSRRLATRDEQYF.

The gene calls are TRBV7-9 and TRBJ1-2; 9 positions agree with TRBD1. Germline values: CDR1 SEHNR, CDR2 FQNEAQ (reference sequence). The V segment lost 5 bases and the J segment 6 bases; nucleotides outside the gene matches: 7. CDR3 size: 14 residues. The CDR3 nucleotides are TGTGCCAGCAGCACCGGGACAGGGCAGAATGGCTACACCTTC. Its translation is CASSTGTGQNGYTF.

This chain connects TRBV2 to TRBJ2-1; D ambiguous. The germline V gene has CDR1 SNHLY and CDR2 FYNNEI. The CDR3 extends over 14 amino acids. V lost 7 bases and J 1 base, leaving 11 bases between the germline ends. The CDR3 nucleotides are TGTGCCAGCAATCGGCGGCCTTCCTACAATGAGCAGTTCTTC. Translation gives CASNRRPSYNEQFF. The full variable domain, rest sourced from reference TRBV2 and TRBJ2-1, is EPEVTQTPSHQVTQMGQEVILRCVPISNHLYFYWYRQILGQKVEFLVSFYNNEISEKSEIFDDQFSVERPDGSNFTLKIRSTKLEDSAMYFCASNRRPSYNEQFFGPGTRLTVL.

The chain couples TRBV10-3 to TRBJ1-2; D is undetermined. V was pared by 11 bases and J by 4 bases, with 14 bases between. Per germline, CDR1 ENHRY and CDR2 SYGVKD. CDR3 size: 12 residues. The chain's CDR3 is CAALRGSYGYTF. The CDR3 DNA reads as TGTGCCGCCCTCCGGGGAAGCTATGGCTACACCTTC.